This T cell receptor beta chain was profiled in a study of OX40 agonist ivuxolimab in advanced cancers. Study conclusions and caveats: Researchers did not determine the expanded peripheral T cells' antigen specificity.

Some clones are missing from TCRdb's copy, which holds only in-frame ones; the method was immunoSEQ multiplex PCR. This sample carries 85,000 to 90,000 clones, about 90% of them seen once, and the ten largest clones take roughly 1.1%. Germline V gives CDR1 MNHEY, CDR2 SVGAGI. The CDR3 spans 11 residues. V lost 2 bases, J lost 7 bases, and 5 bases lay in between. This clone occurred a few times. The antigen remains unidentified. The chain is built from TRBV6-5 and TRBJ2-5; the D gene is possibly TRBD2 (5 bases). The clonotype originates from an adult with an advanced solid tumor such as melanoma, head and neck, liver or kidney cancer. The sample was CD4+ or CD8+ T cells sorted from blood, taken in a trial of the OX40 agonist ivuxolimab. The CDR3 spells CASSYGGTQYF. CDR3 coding DNA: TGTGCCAGCAGTTACGGAGGGACCCAGTACTTC.